A single sample is the source of the 31 T cell receptor beta chains below, sequenced in a study of T-cell memory formation after mild COVID-19. TCRdb ran MiXCR on the 5' RACE reads and lists one entry per CDR3 protein. The sample carries 250,000 to 350,000 distinct CDR3 sequences, approximately 15% recorded once. Specimen: PBMCs or a T cell subset sorted from them (not recorded which). The receptors shown here come from a man aged 18 to 30 who had mild COVID-19 (a few samples of this study predate the infection). Cell type and time point are not known.

The genes are TRBV4-3 and TRBJ2-2; no clear D. V was shortened by 0 bases and J by 7 bases, with 24 bases between the two germline ends. The CDR3 length is 19 residues. Germline assignment: CDR1 LGHNA and CDR2 YSLEER. The CDR3 bases are TGCGCCAGCAGCCAAGATAATAGGAGAGGCAGAGGAGTTTACGGGGAGCTGTTTTTT. Translated, it gives CASSQDNRRGRGVYGELFF.

This clonotype was counted only a few times. This sequence joins TRBV5-1 and TRBJ2-2; D remains unclear. V lost 1 base, J lost 1 base, and 5 bases lay in between. This CDR3 has 14 amino acids. The germline V gene encodes CDR1 SGHRS and CDR2 YFSETQ. This CDR3 is CASSLRQNTGELFF. Written as DNA, the CDR3 is TGCGCCAGCAGCTTGAGACAGAACACCGGGGAGCTGTTTTTT.

Here the CDR3 reads CASSLRQGLTEAFF. CDR3 in DNA: TGTGCCAGCAGTTTACGGCAGGGGCTCACTGAAGCTTTCTTT. J is TRBJ1-1 and V is TRBV12-3 or TRBV12-4; tentatively, D is TRBD1 (6 bases). The CDR3 contains 14 residues. Trimming shortened V by 2 bases and J by 4 bases, and 11 bases separated the two germline ends.

The chain couples TRBV29-1 to TRBJ2-1, with TRBD1 matching over 8 bases. This CDR3 has 15 residues. Germline assignment: CDR1 SQVTM and CDR2 ANQGSEA. The J segment lost 9 bases and the V segment lost 3 bases, leaving 13 bases of the junction unmatched. The CDR3 DNA reads as TGCAGCGTTGACCTCAGGGACAGGTTCTTGGGTGAGCAGTTCTTC. It specifies CSVDLRDRFLGEQFF.

The V gene is TRBV9, the J gene TRBJ2-2; a weak D match, TRBD2 (7 bases). The CDR3 totals 15 residues. Germline-derived CDR1 and CDR2 are SGDLS and YYNGEE. Trimming left V 2 bases short and J 2 bases short, with 10 bases between. CDR3 region: CASSVRGPNTGELFF. As DNA, the CDR3 is TGTGCCAGCAGCGTGCGGGGGCCAAACACCGGGGAGCTGTTTTTT.

Many counts were recorded for this clonotype. V and J are TRBV10-3 and TRBJ1-6, with a tentative D call TRBD1 (5 bases). The germline V gene has CDR1 ENHRY and CDR2 SYGVKD. V was shortened by 0 bases and J by 9 bases, with 12 bases between the two germline ends. The CDR3 extends over 15 amino acids. CDR3 loop: CAISESGVPGSPLHF. In DNA form, the CDR3 reads TGTGCCATCAGTGAGTCGGGGGTTCCAGGTTCACCCCTCCACTTT.

Only a few counts were recorded for this clonotype. The chain is built from TRBV20-1 and TRBJ1-1, with D maybe TRBD1 (5 bases). V gave up 8 bases and J gave up 4 bases, with 14 bases separating them. This CDR3 contains 12 residues. Germline assignment: CDR1 DFQATT and CDR2 SNEGSKA (reference sequence). The CDR3 DNA sequence: TGCAGTCCAGGGTATCGGAGCACTGAAGCTTTCTTT. Translated: CSPGYRSTEAFF.

This clonotype was seen only a few times. The chain is built from TRBV7-2 and TRBJ2-1, with D perhaps TRBD2 (5 bases). Germline V gives CDR1 SGHTA, CDR2 FQGNSA. The CDR3 extends over 15 amino acids. V was trimmed by 4 bases and J by 6 bases, leaving 16 bases between them. DNA for the CDR3: TGTGCCAGCAGCTCTTACGGTGGACGGGGCAATGAGCAGTTCTTC. It encodes CASSSYGGRGNEQFF.

The CDR3 here is CASSPWTGKSSGANVLTF. The CDR3 DNA sequence: TGTGCCAGCAGCCCCTGGACAGGGAAGTCCTCTGGGGCCAACGTCCTGACTTTC. V is TRBV14 and J is TRBJ2-6; 8 nucleotides align to TRBD1. CDR1 and CDR2 from the germline V gene are SGHDN and FVKESK. V was clipped by 4 bases and J by 0 bases; unmatched bases: 8. CDR3 length: 18 amino acids. The variable domain in full, completed from reference TRBV14 and TRBJ2-6, reads EAGVTQFPSHSVIEKGQTVTLRCDPISGHDNLYWYRRVMGKEIKFLLHFVKESKQDESGMPNNRFLAERTGGTYSTLKVQPAELEDSGVYFCASSPWTGKSSGANVLTFGAGSRLTVL.

CDR3 nucleotides: TGTGCCAGCAGTGAATTGGGTCCTCCCCTGGACACTGAAGCTTTCTTT. Amino acids: CASSELGPPLDTEAFF. The rearrangement joins TRBV2 to TRBJ1-1; no clear D gene. The germline V gene encodes CDR1 SNHLY and CDR2 FYNNEI. The CDR3 totals 16 residues. V shed 2 bases and J shed 3 bases, with 16 bases lying between them.

The genes are TRBV25-1 and TRBJ2-3; TRBD2 matches at 8 bases. The CDR3 extends over 15 amino acids. V shed 3 bases and J 5 bases; nucleotides not matched to a gene: 7. Germline V gene data show CDR1 as MGHDK and CDR2 as SYGVNS. The CDR3 nucleotides are TGTGCCAGCAGTGATGACGGGGGACTAGGAGATACGCAGTATTTT. It encodes CASSDDGGLGDTQYF.

The chain employs TRBV15 and TRBJ2-3; D is unresolved. There are 13 residues in the CDR3. V dropped 3 bases and J dropped 4 bases, with 8 bases sitting between them. CDR1 LNHNV and CDR2 YYDKDF come from the germline V gene (reference sequence). The CDR3 loop reads CATSRATSDTQYF. CDR3 DNA: TGTGCCACCAGCAGGGCGACTTCAGATACGCAGTATTTT.

This clonotype was seen many times. The rearrangement links TRBV5-1 to TRBJ2-2, with TRBD1 identical over 7 bases. The CDR3 is made up of 16 amino acids. J gave up 6 bases and V 0 bases, and 8 bases lay outside the gene matches. Germline V gene data show CDR1 as SGHRS and CDR2 as YFSETQ. CDR3 sequence reads: CASSLGQGPGAGELFF. Here the CDR3 DNA reads TGCGCCAGCAGCTTGGGACAGGGTCCCGGCGCCGGGGAGCTGTTTTTT.

The chain is built from TRBV5-1 and TRBJ1-6; D gene uncertain. Germline values: CDR1 SGHRS, CDR2 YFSETQ. The CDR3 length is 14 residues. The ends were cut back, 0 bases at V and 10 bases at J, with 11 bases in the middle. As DNA, the CDR3 is TGCGCCAGCAGCTTGGCCTTTTTGGGGTCACCCCTCCACTTT. Its translation is CASSLAFLGSPLHF.

The CDR3 bases are TGTGCCAGCAGCGCCGGACCCGGTGAAGGGACCCAGCATTTT. It codes for CASSAGPGEGTQHF. V gene TRBV7-9 combines with J gene TRBJ1-5; D is unclear. Between the trimmed V and J ends, which lost 5 bases and 11 bases, there was a span of 19 bases. The germline CDR1 and CDR2 sequences are SEHNR and FQNEAQ (reference sequence). CDR3 length: 14 amino acids.

This clonotype has more than one count but fewer than ten. A junction end diverges from the germline sequence, so it may reflect a read error. The chain employs TRBV7-2 and TRBJ2-1; D may match TRBD1 or TRBD2 (6 bases each). The CDR3 consists of 15 residues. The germline CDR1 and CDR2 sequences are SGHTA and FQGNSA. For the CDR3, the DNA is TGTGCCAGCAGCTTACGGGGGCTAGCCTACACTGAGCAGTTCTTC. Its translation is CASSLRGLAYTEQFF.

The chain has TRBV20-1 and TRBJ2-1; D unclear. The CDR3 sequence is 11 residues long. V gave up 5 bases and J gave up 12 bases, with 14 bases separating them. The germline V gene has CDR1 DFQATT and CDR2 SNEGSKA (reference sequence). The CDR3 is CSASSVYAQFF. The CDR3 coding sequence is TGCAGTGCTTCCTCCGTCTACGCGCAGTTCTTC.

In this sample, this clonotype turned up a few times. CDR3 residues: CASTPQGAVYGYTF. DNA of the CDR3: TGTGCCAGCACACCACAGGGGGCCGTCTATGGCTACACCTTC. V gene TRBV2 combines with J gene TRBJ1-2, with 9 bases aligning to TRBD1. Looked up from germline, CDR1 is SNHLY and CDR2 is FYNNEI. Trimming cost V 7 bases and J 4 bases; bases outside gene matches: 7. The CDR3 length is 14 residues.

The gene calls are TRBV4-3 and TRBJ2-1; the match to TRBD1 covers 7 bases. Germline-derived CDR1 and CDR2 are LGHNA and YSLEER. Germline trimming cut 4 bases from V and 2 bases from J; bases unmatched to any gene: 5. The CDR3 length is 15 residues. CDR3 nucleotide sequence: TGCGCCAGCAGCCGAAACAGGGGACCCTACAATGAGCAGTTCTTC. Translating it yields CASSRNRGPYNEQFF.

The V gene is TRBV6-2 or TRBV6-3, the J gene TRBJ1-2; D gene unclear. Germline-derived CDR1 and CDR2 are MNHEY and SVGEGT. V lost 0 bases, J lost 4 bases, and 9 bases lay in between. CDR3 length: 14 residues. Here the CDR3 reads CASSYSFGFYGYTF. The CDR3 DNA follows: TGTGCCAGCAGTTACTCGTTCGGGTTCTATGGCTACACCTTC.

This clonotype came up a few times. This chain joins TRBV5-1 and TRBJ1-2; 10 bases agree with TRBD1. J lost 4 bases, V lost 3 bases, and 9 bases had no gene match. Per germline, CDR1 SGHRS and CDR2 YFSETQ. The CDR3 has 16 amino acids. The CDR3 loop is CASSSTGQGVVYGYTF. The CDR3 coding sequence is TGCGCCAGCAGCTCGACTGGACAGGGGGTTGTCTATGGCTACACCTTC.

The chain joins TRBV30 to TRBJ2-7, with D unresolved. This CDR3 region has 12 residues. CDR1 is GTSNPN, CDR2 SVGIG, per germline (reference sequence). The ends were cut back, 1 base at V and 4 bases at J, with 8 bases in the middle. This CDR3 is CAWSGGGYEQYF. Written as DNA, the CDR3 is TGTGCCTGGAGTGGGGGTGGGTACGAGCAGTACTTC.

In this sample, this clonotype turned up a few times. The chain joins TRBV7-3 to TRBJ2-1; 7 nucleotides line up with TRBD2. This CDR3 region has 16 residues. Germline assignment: CDR1 SGHTA and CDR2 FQGTGA. V trimming: 6 bases; J trimming: 0 bases; junction bases outside the gene matches: 8. The CDR3 nucleotides are TGTGCCAGCAGTCCAACTAGCGCACACTCCTACAATGAGCAGTTCTTC. It is translated as CASSPTSAHSYNEQFF.

The chain joins TRBV10-3 to TRBJ2-3, with D perhaps TRBD1 (6 bases). The CDR3 consists of 13 residues. V lost 10 bases and J lost 2, with 13 bases in between. From germline, CDR1 is ENHRY and CDR2 SYGVKD. CDR3 amino acids: CATGQSNTDTQYF. As DNA, the CDR3 is TGTGCCACCGGACAGAGTAACACAGATACGCAGTATTTT.

The chain links TRBV20-1 to TRBJ2-3; 8 positions agree with TRBD2. V shed 6 bases, J shed 1 base, and the junction held 3 bases outside the gene matches. From germline, CDR1 is DFQATT and CDR2 SNEGSKA (reference sequence). The CDR3 is 13 amino acids. The CDR3 nucleotides read TGCAGTGCGACGACTAGCGGCACAGATACGCAGTATTTT. Translation: CSATTSGTDTQYF.

This clonotype was observed a handful of times. This rearrangement joins TRBV15 to TRBJ2-5, with a possible D match to TRBD2 (5 bases). Looked up from germline, CDR1 is LNHNV and CDR2 is YYDKDF (reference sequence). This CDR3 has 11 amino acids. Between the trimmed V and J ends, which lost 8 bases and 1 base, there was a span of 5 bases. The CDR3 reads CATRGQETQYF. The CDR3 DNA follows: TGTGCCACCCGGGGCCAAGAGACCCAGTACTTC. Drawing the rest from reference TRBV15 and TRBJ2-5, the complete variable domain is DAMVIQNPRYQVTQFGKPVTLSCSQTLNHNVMYWYQQKSSQAPKLLFHYYDKDFNNEADTPDNFQSRRPNTSFCFLDIRSPGLGDTAMYLCATRGQETQYFGPGTRLLVL.

This clonotype was seen more than once but under ten times. The chain has TRBV18 and TRBJ2-1; D ambiguous. With 2 bases removed from V and 6 bases from J, the gap between germline ends came to 5 bases. Germline V lookup: CDR1 KGHSH, CDR2 LQKENI. The length of the CDR3 is 12 residues. The CDR3 DNA reads TGTGCCAGCTCACCATCCACCAATGAGCAGTTCTTC. Its translation: CASSPSTNEQFF.

This clonotype was observed many times. The chain links TRBV6-4 to TRBJ2-3, with D perhaps matching TRBD1 or TRBD2 (5 bases each). V shed 2 bases and J shed 2 bases, with 8 bases lying between them. The CDR3 is 14 amino acids. Germline V gene sequence: CDR1 MRHNA, CDR2 SNTAGT. The CDR3 protein is CASSDRGDTDTQYF. The CDR3 DNA reads TGTGCCAGCAGTGACCGGGGCGACACAGATACGCAGTATTTT.

In this sample, this clonotype turned up a few times. The CDR3 sequence is CASSQDRGWAGVKGTDTQYF. The CDR3 region has the DNA TGTGCCAGCAGCCAGGACAGGGGATGGGCCGGGGTGAAAGGCACAGATACGCAGTATTTT. J is TRBJ2-3 and V is TRBV4-2; 9 nucleotides align to TRBD1. V lost 3 bases, J lost 1 base, and 17 bases stayed unmatched. The CDR3 length is 20 residues. The germline CDR1 and CDR2 sequences are LGHNA and YNFKEQ.

This clonotype was counted only a few times. V gene TRBV15 combines with J gene TRBJ2-7; weak D call: TRBD1 (6 bases). Deletions cut 3 bases from V and 2 bases from J, with 14 bases between. The CDR3 is 15 amino acids. Germline V gives CDR1 LNHNV, CDR2 YYDKDF (reference sequence). The CDR3 here is CATSRPRTDPYEQYF. In nucleotides, the CDR3 is TGTGCCACCAGCAGGCCTCGGACAGACCCCTACGAGCAGTACTTC. Based on the CDR3 plus reference TRBV15 and TRBJ2-7, the full variable domain is DAMVIQNPRYQVTQFGKPVTLSCSQTLNHNVMYWYQQKSSQAPKLLFHYYDKDFNNEADTPDNFQSRRPNTSFCFLDIRSPGLGDTAMYLCATSRPRTDPYEQYFGPGTRLTVT.

The chain is built from TRBV29-1 and TRBJ1-3; possibly TRBD1 for D (5 bases). The CDR3 sequence is 13 residues long. Trimming removed 6 bases from V and 1 base from J, with 10 bases in between. Germline V gives CDR1 SQVTM, CDR2 ANQGSEA. The CDR3 region is CSVARGSGNTIYF. DNA for the CDR3: TGCAGCGTGGCTCGGGGGTCTGGAAACACCATATATTTT.